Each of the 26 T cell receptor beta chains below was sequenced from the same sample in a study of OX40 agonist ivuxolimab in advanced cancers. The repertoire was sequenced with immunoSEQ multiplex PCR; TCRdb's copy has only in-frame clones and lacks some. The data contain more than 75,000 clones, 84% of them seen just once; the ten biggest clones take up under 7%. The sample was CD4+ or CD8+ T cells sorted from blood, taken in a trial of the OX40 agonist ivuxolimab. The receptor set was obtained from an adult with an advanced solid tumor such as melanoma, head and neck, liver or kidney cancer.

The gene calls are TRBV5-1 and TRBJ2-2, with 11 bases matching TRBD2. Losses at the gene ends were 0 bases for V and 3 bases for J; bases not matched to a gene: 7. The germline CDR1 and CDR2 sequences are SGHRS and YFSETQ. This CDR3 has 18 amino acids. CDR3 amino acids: CASSLEVSGRADTGELFF. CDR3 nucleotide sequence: TGCGCCAGCAGCTTGGAGGTTAGCGGGAGGGCGGACACCGGGGAGCTGTTTTTT.

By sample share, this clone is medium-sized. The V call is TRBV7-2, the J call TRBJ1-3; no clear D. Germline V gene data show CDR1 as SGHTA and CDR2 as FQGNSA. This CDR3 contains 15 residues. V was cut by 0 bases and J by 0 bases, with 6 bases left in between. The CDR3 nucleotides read TGTGCCAGCAGCTTAGCGGACGGCTCTGGAAACACCATATATTTT. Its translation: CASSLADGSGNTIYF.

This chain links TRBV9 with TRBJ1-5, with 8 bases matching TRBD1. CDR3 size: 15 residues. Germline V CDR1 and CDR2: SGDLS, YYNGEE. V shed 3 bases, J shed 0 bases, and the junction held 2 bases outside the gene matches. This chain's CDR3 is CASSAGQGSNQPQHF. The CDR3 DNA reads TGTGCCAGCAGCGCCGGACAGGGTAGCAATCAGCCCCAGCATTTT.

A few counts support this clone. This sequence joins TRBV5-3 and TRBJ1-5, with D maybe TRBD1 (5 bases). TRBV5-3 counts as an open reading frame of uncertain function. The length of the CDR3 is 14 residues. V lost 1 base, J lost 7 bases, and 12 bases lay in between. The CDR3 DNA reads TGTGCCAGAAGCTTGCGGGGCAGGGTGCAGCCCCAGCATTTT. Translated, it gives CARSLRGRVQPQHF.

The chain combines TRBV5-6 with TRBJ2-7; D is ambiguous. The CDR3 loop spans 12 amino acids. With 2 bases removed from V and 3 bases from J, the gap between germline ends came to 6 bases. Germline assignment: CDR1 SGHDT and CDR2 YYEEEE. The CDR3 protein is CASSFVSYEQYF. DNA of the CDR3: TGTGCCAGCAGCTTCGTCAGCTACGAGCAGTACTTC.

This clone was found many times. The CDR3: CASSTRGGPGGYTF. The CDR3 region has the DNA TGTGCCAGCAGCACACGAGGGGGCCCGGGTGGCTACACCTTC. J is TRBJ1-2 and V is TRBV7-8, with 7 bases lining up with TRBD1. This CDR3 region has 14 residues. CDR1 and CDR2 from the germline V gene are SGHVS and FQNEAQ. V lost 5 bases to trimming and J lost 7 bases; unmatched junction nucleotides: 10. Full variable domain (outside the CDR3, taken from reference TRBV7-8 and TRBJ1-2): GAGVSQSPRYKVAKRGQDVALRCDPISGHVSLFWYQQALGQGPEFLTYFQNEAQLDKSGLPSDRFFAERPEGSVSTLKIQRTQQEDSAVYLCASSTRGGPGGYTFGSGTRLTVV.

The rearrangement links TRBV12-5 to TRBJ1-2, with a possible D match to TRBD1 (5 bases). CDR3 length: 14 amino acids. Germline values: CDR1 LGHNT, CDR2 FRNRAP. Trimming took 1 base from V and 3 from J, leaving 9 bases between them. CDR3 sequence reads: CASGLDGADYGYTF. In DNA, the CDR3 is TGTGCTAGTGGTTTGGATGGGGCGGACTATGGCTACACCTTC.

CDR3 in DNA: TGTGCCGGGCTTGGGGAAAAACTGTTTTTT. Translation: CAGLGEKLFF. The chain links TRBV2 to TRBJ1-4; D not resolved. CDR3 length equals 10 residues. V lost 11 bases and J 8 bases, leaving 9 bases between the germline ends. The germline gives CDR1 SNHLY, CDR2 FYNNEI.

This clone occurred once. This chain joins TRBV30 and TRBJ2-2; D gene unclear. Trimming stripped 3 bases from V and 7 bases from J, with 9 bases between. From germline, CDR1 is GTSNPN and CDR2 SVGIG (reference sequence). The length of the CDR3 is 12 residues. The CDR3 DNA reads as TGTGCCTGGAGCCCGTCCGGCGGGGAGCTGTTTTTT. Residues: CAWSPSGGELFF.

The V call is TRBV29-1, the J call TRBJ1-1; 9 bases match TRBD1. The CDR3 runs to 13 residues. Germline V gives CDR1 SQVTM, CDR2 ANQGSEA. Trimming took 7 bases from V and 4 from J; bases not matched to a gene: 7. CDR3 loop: CSAGQGLGTEAFF. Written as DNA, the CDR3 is TGCAGCGCCGGACAGGGGTTGGGCACTGAAGCTTTCTTT.

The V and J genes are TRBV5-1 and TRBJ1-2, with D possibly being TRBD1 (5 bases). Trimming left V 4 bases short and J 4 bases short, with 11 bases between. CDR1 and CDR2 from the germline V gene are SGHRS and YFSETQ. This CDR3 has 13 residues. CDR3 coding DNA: TGCGCCAGCAGCCCGGACGGGACCTATGGCTACACCTTC. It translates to CASSPDGTYGYTF.

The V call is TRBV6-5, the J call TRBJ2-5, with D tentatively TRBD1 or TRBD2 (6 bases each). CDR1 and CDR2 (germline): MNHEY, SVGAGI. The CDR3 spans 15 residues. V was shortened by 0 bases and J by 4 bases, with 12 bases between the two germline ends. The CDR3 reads CASSYSSGGRETQYF. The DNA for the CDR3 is TGTGCCAGCAGTTACTCGAGTGGGGGGCGAGAGACCCAGTACTTC.

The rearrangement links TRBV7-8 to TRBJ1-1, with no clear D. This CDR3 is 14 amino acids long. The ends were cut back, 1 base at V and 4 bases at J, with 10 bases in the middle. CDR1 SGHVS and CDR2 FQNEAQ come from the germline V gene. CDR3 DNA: TGTGCCAGCAGCTTAGAAGGAGTTCGCACTGAAGCTTTCTTT. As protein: CASSLEGVRTEAFF.

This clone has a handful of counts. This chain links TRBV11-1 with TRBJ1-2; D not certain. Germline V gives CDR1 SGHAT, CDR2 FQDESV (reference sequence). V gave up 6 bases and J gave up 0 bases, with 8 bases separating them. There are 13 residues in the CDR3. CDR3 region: CASSLTSNYGYTF. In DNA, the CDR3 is TGTGCCAGCAGTCTGACATCTAACTATGGCTACACCTTC.

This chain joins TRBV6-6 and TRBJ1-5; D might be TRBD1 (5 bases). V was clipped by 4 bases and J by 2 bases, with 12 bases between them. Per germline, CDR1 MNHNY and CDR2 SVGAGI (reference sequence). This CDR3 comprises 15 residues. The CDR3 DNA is TGTGCCAGCAGTTCGCAGGGAGGAGGCAATCAGCCCCAGCATTTT. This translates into CASSSQGGGNQPQHF.

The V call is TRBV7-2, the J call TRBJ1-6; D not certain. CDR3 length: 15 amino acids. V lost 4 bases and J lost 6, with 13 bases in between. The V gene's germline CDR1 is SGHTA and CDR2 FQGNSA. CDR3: CASSSPAEINSPLHF. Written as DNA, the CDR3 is TGTGCCAGCAGCTCCCCGGCGGAGATTAATTCACCCCTCCACTTT.

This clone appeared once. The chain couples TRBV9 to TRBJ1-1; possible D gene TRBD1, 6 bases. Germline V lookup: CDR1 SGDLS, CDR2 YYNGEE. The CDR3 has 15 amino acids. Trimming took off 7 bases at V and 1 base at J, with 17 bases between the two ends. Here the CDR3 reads CASSDQGQSNTEAFF. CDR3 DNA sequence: TGTGCCAGCTCCGACCAGGGACAATCGAACACTGAAGCTTTCTTT.

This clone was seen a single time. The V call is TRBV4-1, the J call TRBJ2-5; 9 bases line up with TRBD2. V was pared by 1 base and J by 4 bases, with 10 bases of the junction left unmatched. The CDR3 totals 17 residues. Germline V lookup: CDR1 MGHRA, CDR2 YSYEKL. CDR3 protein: CASSQAPSGTALETQYF. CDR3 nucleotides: TGCGCCAGCAGCCAAGCCCCTAGCGGGACTGCTCTAGAGACCCAGTACTTC.

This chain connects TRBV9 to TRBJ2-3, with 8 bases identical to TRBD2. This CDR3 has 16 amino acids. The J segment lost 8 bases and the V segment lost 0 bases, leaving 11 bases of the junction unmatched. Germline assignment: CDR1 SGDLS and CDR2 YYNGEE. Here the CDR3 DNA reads TGTGCCAGCAGCGTAGAGGACGGGAGGGCCTTTGGTACGCAGTATTTT. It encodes CASSVEDGRAFGTQYF.

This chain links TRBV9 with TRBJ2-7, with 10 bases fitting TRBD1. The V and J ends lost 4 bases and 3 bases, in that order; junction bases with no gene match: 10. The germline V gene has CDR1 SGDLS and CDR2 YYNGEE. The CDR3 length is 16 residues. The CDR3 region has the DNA TGTGCCAGCAGCAACTCCGGGACAGGGGAGGGCTACGAGCAGTACTTC. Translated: CASSNSGTGEGYEQYF.

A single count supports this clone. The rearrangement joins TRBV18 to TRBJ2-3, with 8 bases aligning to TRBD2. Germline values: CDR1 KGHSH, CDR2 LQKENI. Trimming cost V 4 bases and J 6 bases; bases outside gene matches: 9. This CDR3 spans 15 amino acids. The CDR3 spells CASSRASGSRDTQYF. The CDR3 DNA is TGTGCCAGCTCACGAGCCAGCGGGAGTCGGGATACGCAGTATTTT.

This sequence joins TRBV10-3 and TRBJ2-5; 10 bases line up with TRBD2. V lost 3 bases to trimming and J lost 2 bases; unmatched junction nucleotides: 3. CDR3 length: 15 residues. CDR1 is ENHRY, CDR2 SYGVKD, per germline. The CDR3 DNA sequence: TGTGCCATCAGTGACGAACTAGCGGGACAAGAGACCCAGTACTTC. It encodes CAISDELAGQETQYF.

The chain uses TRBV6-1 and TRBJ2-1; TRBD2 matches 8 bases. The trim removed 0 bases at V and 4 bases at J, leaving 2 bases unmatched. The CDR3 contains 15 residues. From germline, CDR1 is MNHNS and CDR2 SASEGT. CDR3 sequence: CASSEAAGGYNEQFF. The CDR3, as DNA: TGTGCCAGCAGTGAAGCGGCGGGGGGTTACAATGAGCAGTTCTTC.

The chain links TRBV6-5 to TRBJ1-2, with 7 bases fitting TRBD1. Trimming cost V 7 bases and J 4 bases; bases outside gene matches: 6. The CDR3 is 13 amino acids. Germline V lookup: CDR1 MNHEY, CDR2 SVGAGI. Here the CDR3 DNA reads TGTGCCAGCACTTCGACAGGGACCTATGGCTACACCTTC. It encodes CASTSTGTYGYTF.

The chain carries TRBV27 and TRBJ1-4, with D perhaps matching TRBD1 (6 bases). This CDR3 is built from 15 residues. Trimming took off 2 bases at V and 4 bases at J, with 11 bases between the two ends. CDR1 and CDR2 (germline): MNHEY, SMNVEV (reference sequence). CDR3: CASSLNWGLNEKLFF. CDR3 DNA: TGTGCCAGCAGTTTAAATTGGGGGCTTAATGAAAAACTGTTTTTT.

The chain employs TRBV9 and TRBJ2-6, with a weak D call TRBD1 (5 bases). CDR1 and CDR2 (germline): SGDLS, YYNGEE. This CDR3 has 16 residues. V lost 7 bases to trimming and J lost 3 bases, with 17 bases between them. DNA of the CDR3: TGTGCCAGCGGGCGGCAGGGCCCGGTTGGGGCCAACGTCCTGACTTTC. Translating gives CASGRQGPVGANVLTF.